One TCR beta chain is described in this entry. The antigen it recognizes is unknown. Per-base qualities were not stored, and no clone one base away is much larger. These data come from a study of blood T cell repertoires in COVID-19 (TCRdb year 2020). In terms of the full investigation: The collaborator samples originated in the United States, Italy and Spain and spanned the acute and convalescent phases of COVID-19. The material from the prospective study consisted of cDNA or gDNA derived from T cells, B-cell-depleted T cells, or PBMCs. The dataset comprised deeply sampled blood TCRbeta repertoires from subjects exposed to, actively infected with, or recovered from COVID-19. The repertoires were made available in a free public database intended to serve as a resource for research on the immune response to SARS-CoV-2. Samples came from the ongoing ImmuneRACE study (first 160 participants) plus 1,254 subjects from 6 global collaborators. Nearly every sample came with metadata listing a de-identified subject ID, COVID-19 status, age in years and sex. Where available, HLA class I and class II types were taken from metadata supplied by the sample provider and were not determined by assay-based typing.

TCRbeta CDR3 regions were amplified from genomic DNA using the immunoSEQ Assay, a bias-controlled multiplex PCR. Processing in the source paper ran as follows. Nucleated cell counts per sample were estimated from amplification of reference gene primers within the assay. To quantify the absolute abundance of each unique TCRbeta CDR3 rearrangement, sequence reads were collapsed and filtered. Productive Simpson clonality was computed per sample as the square root of Simpson's diversity index over productive rearrangements. This is the immuneACCESS table as TCRdb keeps it, with only in-frame sequences that have V and J called. A part of the clones is gone; compared with another copy, unresolved V genes explain less than half, and the rest is unexplained. V, J and clone size were drawn from that table, and D and trimming were deduced from the DNA. Here the sample has roughly 200,000 clones; 75% to 85% occur a single time. The ten largest clonotypes hold 8% to 9% of the sample.

From cysteine to phenylalanine, the CDR3 is 15 amino acids long. Only the CDR3 part of the read is kept: 45 bases, read in frame from the first base. For CDR1 and CDR2, the germline V gene lists LGHNA and YNFKEQ. Between the V and J ends, shortened by 0 bases and 0 bases respectively, the junction contains 8 bases. In Seattle, one collaborating source enrolled patients while the infection was active and tracked those patients longitudinally over the course of disease. Whole blood was collected in K2EDTA tubes by collaborating institutions according to the institutions' own protocols. For TCRbeta analysis, collaborator samples were shipped as frozen whole blood, as isolated PBMCs, or as DNA extracted from either sample type. What the work shows at the level of the full study, not this receptor alone: Clinical and demographic metadata were provided uncurated, with the amount varying by source and participant.

Here the chain combines TRBV4-2 and TRBJ1-2; matching of 5 bases hints at TRBD1 as the D gene. The TCR originated in an elderly woman with COVID-19, enrolled during active disease. The sequencing sample was made of peripheral blood. The nucleotide sequence reads as follows: TGTGCCAGCAGCCAAGAATCAGGGTCTAACTATGGCTACACCTTC. Its coded protein is CASSQESGSNYGYTF.